These 23 T cell receptor beta chains were sequenced from one sample in a study of beta chain features in type 1 diabetes. The investigators reverse transcribed all of the isolated RNA, so they sequenced expressed TCRB transcripts. Profiling relied on immunoSEQ multiplex PCR, and the TCRdb table lists in-frame clones only, not all of them. The repertoire includes under 450,000 clones, around 16% of them detected once, and about 0.018% sits in the top ten. Sequencing was done on a sample of naive CD4+ T cells from blood. These receptors originate from a woman under 30 in good health.

This clone was seen more than once but under ten times. V gene TRBV7-8 combines with J gene TRBJ2-1; weak D call: TRBD2 (6 bases). V was cut by 1 base and J by 4 bases, with 11 bases left in between. This CDR3 is 15 amino acids long. CDR1 and CDR2 (germline): SGHVS, FQNEAQ. The CDR3 region is CASSLGAGRYNEQFF. Written as DNA, the CDR3 is TGTGCCAGCAGCTTAGGAGCGGGCAGATACAATGAGCAGTTCTTC.

The J gene is TRBJ2-7, the V gene TRBV28; 8 bases are shared with TRBD1. V dropped 2 bases and J dropped 3; count of bases not matched to a gene: 15. Per the germline V gene, CDR1 is MDHEN and CDR2 is SYDVKM. CDR3 length equals 18 residues. The CDR3 bases are TGTGCCAGCAGTTTAAGGGACAGGATTACCCCGCCGGGCTACGAGCAGTACTTC. Its translation: CASSLRDRITPPGYEQYF.

This chain connects TRBV7-9 to TRBJ2-7, with 7 bases fitting TRBD1. CDR3 length: 13 amino acids. Germline CDR1 reads SEHNR; CDR2 reads FQNEAQ (reference sequence). V lost 10 bases, J lost 4 bases, and 10 bases stayed unmatched. The CDR3 DNA reads as TGTGCCAAAGAAGGGACAGACAGTTACGAGCAGTACTTC. Its protein product is CAKEGTDSYEQYF.

The chain couples TRBV7-8 to TRBJ2-1; no firm D call. The V end lost 5 bases, the J end lost 2 bases, and 10 bases lay between the germline ends. CDR3 length: 14 amino acids. Germline CDR1 reads SGHVS; CDR2 reads FQNEAQ. The CDR3 loop reads CASSPTKAYNEQFF. In DNA, the CDR3 is TGTGCCAGCAGCCCGACAAAAGCCTACAATGAGCAGTTCTTC.

This clone was seen a few times. V is TRBV7-9 and J is TRBJ2-1, with 7 nucleotides matching TRBD2. Germline CDR1 and CDR2: SEHNR and FQNEAQ (reference sequence). Trimming at V came to 8 bases and at J to 14 bases, leaving 9 bases not matched to a gene. This CDR3 is 11 amino acids long. CDR3 in DNA: TGTGCCAGCTTGGGAGAACGGGAGGAGTTCTTC. Translation: CASLGEREEFF. Combining the CDR3 with reference TRBV7-9 and TRBJ2-1 gives the whole variable domain DTGVSQNPRHKITKRGQNVTFRCDPISEHNRLYWYRQTLGQGPEFLTYFQNEAQLEKSRLLSDRFSAERPKGSFSTLEIQRTEQGDSAMYLCASLGEREEFFGPGTRLTVL.

The J gene is TRBJ2-3, the V gene TRBV5-4; 11 bases are shared with TRBD2. V dropped 0 bases and J dropped 10; count of bases not matched to a gene: 7. Germline V lookup: CDR1 SGHNT, CDR2 YYREEE (reference sequence). CDR3 length equals 15 residues. CDR3 DNA: TGTGCCAGCAGCTTGGAGCTAGCGGGGGGCTTAGCGCAGTATTTT. This sequence encodes CASSLELAGGLAQYF.

This clone was counted between two and nine times. The V call is TRBV11-1, the J call TRBJ2-5; 7 bases map to TRBD1. J lost 5 bases, V lost 3 bases, and 3 bases had no gene match. CDR3 length: 13 amino acids. CDR1 is SGHAT and CDR2 is FQDESV in the germline V gene (reference sequence). CDR3 region: CASSFTGDETQYF. CDR3 in DNA: TGTGCCAGCAGCTTTACAGGGGACGAGACCCAGTACTTC.

The rearrangement links TRBV30 to TRBJ1-1, with 7 nucleotides matching TRBD1. J was trimmed by 0 bases and V by 4 bases; bases with no gene match: 5. This CDR3 is 14 amino acids long. Germline V lookup: CDR1 GTSNPN, CDR2 SVGIG (reference sequence). This CDR3 is CAWTRQGVNTEAFF. The CDR3 nucleotides are TGTGCCTGGACCCGACAGGGAGTGAACACTGAAGCTTTCTTT.

The V gene is TRBV25-1, the J gene TRBJ2-5; perhaps TRBD1 as D (7 bases). CDR3 length: 16 residues. Trimming stripped 6 bases from V and 4 bases from J, with 21 bases between. Germline V gives CDR1 MGHDK, CDR2 SYGVNS. CDR3 sequence: CASSPLAGGFRETQYF. CDR3 coding DNA: TGTGCCAGCAGCCCACTAGCAGGGGGGTTCAGAGAGACCCAGTACTTC. The whole variable domain, remainder taken from reference TRBV25-1 and TRBJ2-5, is EADIYQTPRYLVIGTGKKITLECSQTMGHDKMYWYQQDPGMELHLIHYSYGVNSTEKGDLSSESTVSRIRTEHFPLTLESARPSHTSQYLCASSPLAGGFRETQYFGPGTRLLVL.

The V gene is TRBV15, the J gene TRBJ2-1; tentative D call: TRBD1 (6 bases). This CDR3 region has 12 residues. The V gene's germline CDR1 is LNHNV and CDR2 YYDKDF (reference sequence). V was clipped by 3 bases and J by 10 bases, with 10 bases between them. CDR3 amino acids: CATSRDSVEQFF. In DNA, the CDR3 is TGTGCCACCAGCAGGGACAGTGTCGAGCAGTTCTTC.

The J gene is TRBJ2-1, the V gene TRBV4-2; D gene ambiguous. Germline-derived CDR1 and CDR2 are LGHNA and YNFKEQ. V lost 4 bases and J 8 bases, leaving 18 bases between the germline ends. The CDR3 covers 15 residues. The CDR3 DNA sequence: TGTGCCAGCAGCCCGAACCCAACCTTGGGCGATGAGCAGTTCTTC. This codes for CASSPNPTLGDEQFF.

The genes are TRBV27 and TRBJ1-4, with 10 nucleotides matching TRBD1. The CDR3 has 15 amino acids. V was clipped by 4 bases and J by 6 bases; unmatched bases: 5. The germline gives CDR1 MNHEY, CDR2 SMNVEV (reference sequence). The DNA for the CDR3 is TGTGCCAGCAGTTCTCTCGGGACAGGGGATGAAAAACTGTTTTTT. Encoded protein: CASSSLGTGDEKLFF.

This clone was recorded a few times. This chain joins TRBV28 and TRBJ2-7, with D possibly matching TRBD1 (6 bases). V dropped 7 bases and J dropped 3 bases, with 25 bases sitting between them. The CDR3 loop spans 17 amino acids. The germline CDR1 and CDR2 sequences are MDHEN and SYDVKM. CDR3 bases: TGTGCCAGCAACCAAATAACAGGGTTGATTCCTCTCTACGAGCAGTACTTC. This gives the protein CASNQITGLIPLYEQYF.

Here the CDR3 reads CSVRTSGTHQETQYF. In DNA, the CDR3 is TGCAGCGTTAGGACTAGCGGGACCCACCAAGAGACCCAGTACTTC. The gene calls are TRBV29-1 and TRBJ2-5; 12 nucleotides agree with TRBD2. This CDR3 region has 15 residues. Unmatched junction bases numbered 4, after V lost 5 bases and J lost 0 bases. Germline V lookup: CDR1 SQVTM, CDR2 ANQGSEA.

Comment on this clone: The sample contains more than one DNA sequence encoding this CDR3. This sequence joins TRBV18 and TRBJ1-1, with a weak D call TRBD1 (5 bases). The V gene's germline CDR1 is KGHSH and CDR2 LQKENI. V lost 3 bases and J lost 2, with 10 bases in between. The CDR3 loop spans 14 amino acids. CDR3 region: CASSPGQGNTEAFF. The CDR3 region has the DNA TGTGCCAGCTCACCTGGGCAGGGAAACACTGAAGCTTTCTTT.

This clone was seen a few times. The chain couples TRBV5-6 to TRBJ1-5, with D maybe TRBD1 (5 bases). The CDR3 spans 13 residues. Germline V gives CDR1 SGHDT, CDR2 YYEEEE. V lost 0 bases to trimming and J lost 7 bases, with 8 bases between them. In nucleotides, the CDR3 is TGTGCCAGCAGCTTGGTCAAGGGGCAGCCCCAGCATTTT. It specifies CASSLVKGQPQHF.

This clone has more than one count but fewer than ten. V gene TRBV28 combines with J gene TRBJ2-1; D possibly corresponds to TRBD1 (6 bases). There are 15 residues in the CDR3. CDR1 and CDR2 from the germline V gene are MDHEN and SYDVKM. V lost 5 bases and J lost 6, with 17 bases in between. Here the CDR3 reads CASSKQGLKLNEQFF. In DNA form, the CDR3 reads TGTGCCAGCAGTAAACAGGGATTAAAGCTCAATGAGCAGTTCTTC.

The chain is built from TRBV5-4 and TRBJ2-1; 9 bases line up with TRBD2. With 2 bases clipped from V and 7 bases from J, the junction kept 7 bases outside the gene matches. The CDR3 is made up of 15 amino acids. CDR1 and CDR2 from the germline V gene are SGHNT and YYREEE (reference sequence). CDR3 DNA sequence: TGTGCCAGCAGCTTCGGCGGGAGGGCCGAGAATGAGCAGTTCTTC. Amino acid sequence: CASSFGGRAENEQFF.

This clone has a handful of counts. This chain links TRBV29-1 with TRBJ2-7, with a possible D match to TRBD1 (6 bases). CDR1 and CDR2 from the germline V gene are SQVTM and ANQGSEA. There are 14 residues in the CDR3. V was shortened by 1 base and J by 2 bases, with 12 bases between the two germline ends. The CDR3 nucleotides read TGCAGCGTTGAAGGGGCGGCAGGGGCCTACGAGCAGTACTTC. It specifies CSVEGAAGAYEQYF.

This clone turned up a few times. The genes are TRBV7-9 and TRBJ2-1, with 9 bases lining up with TRBD1. V shed 5 bases and J 1 base; nucleotides not matched to a gene: 3. The germline V gene encodes CDR1 SEHNR and CDR2 FQNEAQ (reference sequence). This CDR3 spans 15 amino acids. The CDR3 is CASSMGQGSYNEQFF. The CDR3, as DNA: TGTGCCAGCAGCATGGGACAGGGTTCCTACAATGAGCAGTTCTTC.

This clone has a handful of counts. V gene TRBV14 combines with J gene TRBJ2-5, with D unresolved. CDR3 length: 14 residues. Trimming pared 3 bases from V and 1 base from J, leaving 9 bases between. Germline lookup yields CDR1 SGHDN and CDR2 FVKESK. The chain's CDR3 is CASSHPGSQETQYF. In nucleotides, the CDR3 is TGTGCCAGCAGCCACCCTGGCAGCCAAGAGACCCAGTACTTC. Full variable domain (rest looked up from reference TRBV14 and TRBJ2-5): EAGVTQFPSHSVIEKGQTVTLRCDPISGHDNLYWYRRVMGKEIKFLLHFVKESKQDESGMPNNRFLAERTGGTYSTLKVQPAELEDSGVYFCASSHPGSQETQYFGPGTRLLVL.

The chain uses TRBV30 and TRBJ1-5; a weak D match, TRBD1 (5 bases). Germline V lookup: CDR1 GTSNPN, CDR2 SVGIG (reference sequence). Trimming removed 0 bases at V and 4 bases at J, with 10 bases between. The CDR3 consists of 14 residues. Written as DNA, the CDR3 is TGTGCCTGGAGTGTAGGGGCAGGTAATCAGCCCCAGCATTTT. It specifies CAWSVGAGNQPQHF.

The rearrangement joins TRBV5-4 to TRBJ2-7; the match to TRBD2 covers 14 bases. The germline V gene encodes CDR1 SGHNT and CDR2 YYREEE (reference sequence). Trimming cost V 4 bases and J 1 base; bases outside gene matches: 4. This CDR3 is built from 16 residues. CDR3 loop: CASSVGLAGVSYEQYF. CDR3 bases: TGTGCCAGCAGCGTGGGACTAGCGGGAGTATCCTACGAGCAGTACTTC.